These 3 T cell receptor beta chains were all obtained from the same sample, sequenced in a study of CD8+CD57+ T cells in acquired aplastic anemia. According to the study, genomic DNA was the template for TCR beta VDJ and CDR3 profiling. Via MiXCR, TCRdb re-called the reads, giving one row per CDR3 protein. This sample has approximately 170,000 distinct CDR3 sequences; approximately 60% occur once, and the top ten carry 45%. The sequenced sample was sorted CD4+, CD8+, or CD8+CD57+ T cells (not recorded which) from PBMCs. Receptors originate from a human donor in good health.

The chain couples TRBV6-6 to TRBJ2-1; 9 nucleotides match TRBD1. The ends lost 7 bases at V and 8 bases at J; junction bases unmatched: 3. Germline CDR1 reads MNHNY; CDR2 reads SVGAGI (reference sequence). The CDR3 loop spans 12 amino acids. This chain's CDR3 is CASTGQGYEQFF. CDR3 sequence (DNA): TGTGCCAGCACGGGACAGGGTTATGAGCAGTTCTTC.

The J gene is TRBJ2-1, the V gene TRBV7-6, with D uncertain. Germline V gene sequence: CDR1 SGHVS, CDR2 FNYEAQ. This CDR3 spans 13 amino acids. Trimming removed 3 bases from V and 7 bases from J, with 10 bases in between. CDR3 amino acids: CASSLGAVNEQFF. In DNA, the CDR3 is TGTGCCAGCAGCTTGGGTGCGGTGAATGAGCAGTTCTTC. The full variable domain, in which reference TRBV7-6 and TRBJ2-1 provide the parts outside the CDR3, is GAGVSQSPRYKVTKRGQDVALRCDPISGHVSLYWYRQALGQGPEFLTYFNYEAQQDKSGLPNDRFSAERPEGSISTLTIQRTEQRDSAMYRCASSLGAVNEQFFGPGTRLTVL.

V and J are TRBV20-1 and TRBJ2-1, with a weak D call TRBD2 (6 bases). This CDR3 has 14 amino acids. The germline V and J ends were trimmed by 6 bases and 7 bases, with 19 bases remaining between them. CDR1 and CDR2 from the germline V gene are DFQATT and SNEGSKA (reference sequence). In nucleotides, the CDR3 is TGCAGTGCCATGACAACCCTAGCGTCAAATGAGCAGTTCTTC. Amino acid sequence: CSAMTTLASNEQFF.